This paragraph covers one T cell receptor beta chain sequence. This CDR3 spans 12 amino acids. From germline, CDR1 is MDHEN and CDR2 SYDVKM. V was clipped by 5 bases and J by 7 bases, with 11 bases between them. The table came from immunoSEQ multiplex PCR; TCRdb's copy has only in-frame clones and leaves some out. The repertoire holds 200,000 or so clones, with approximately 84% as singletons. This sample is drawn from a study of blood T cell repertoires in COVID-19. The chain uses TRBV28 and TRBJ2-5, with D possibly being TRBD1 (6 bases). The clonotype originates from a man aged 35 to 55 with active or convalescent COVID-19. Material: peripheral blood. This chain's CDR3 is CASSPGTMTQYF. As DNA, the CDR3 is TGTGCCAGCAGTCCCGGGACAATGACCCAGTACTTC.